The clone carrying this T cell receptor (beta chain) was recorded once. Authors of the study amplified TCR beta CDR3 regions from RNA transcripts. HTBI primers were used for first-round RT-PCR of the TCR CDR3. TCRdb re-called the multiplex PCR reads with MiXCR, one entry per CDR3 protein. The data contain about 560,000 distinct CDR3 sequences, approximately 16% of them singletons. The germline V gene encodes CDR1 SQVTM and CDR2 ANQGSEA. Trimming stripped 7 bases from V and 4 bases from J, with 13 bases between. The CDR3 is made up of 13 amino acids. The data belong to a study of T cells in Graves' hyperthyroidism and ophthalmopathy. At the level of the study: Peripheral blood sampling occurred at initial diagnosis, before any treatment.

Patients counted as stable if ophthalmopathy did not develop within 18 months. Uncontrolled infection, other autoimmune disease, pregnancy and lactation each barred patients from inclusion. Extraction of PBMCs used 8.5 to 10 ml of fresh peripheral blood. This receptor was taken from a woman aged 18 to 35 with Graves' hyperthyroidism. The chain links TRBV29-1 to TRBJ1-4; a possible D gene is TRBD1 (6 bases). Sequencing input: blood. This CDR3 reads CSAQADSNEKLFF. The CDR3 bases are TGCAGCGCGCAAGCGGACAGTAATGAAAAACTGTTTTTT.